This record looks at one TCR beta chain sequence and its context. For each subset, genomic DNA was distributed in equal portions over several immunoSEQ plates. TCRdb's table, derived via immunoSEQ multiplex PCR, lists solely in-frame clones and lacks some. Of fewer than 600,000 clones in the sample, 70% to 80% were seen once. Donors were healthy HIV-negative adults without recently reported acute infections or vaccinations. Genomic DNA for unsorted samples was obtained from tens of millions of PBMCs. These data belong to a study of shared clonotypes between healthy human individuals. V was clipped by 8 bases and J by 8 bases, with 13 bases between them. Germline V lookup: CDR1 MNHNS, CDR2 SASEGT. The CDR3 runs to 12 residues.

What was sequenced was PBMCs. This chain joins TRBV6-1 and TRBJ2-1; the D gene could be TRBD1 or TRBD2 (5 bases each). The origin of this receptor is a middle-aged woman in good health. Some clones in this sample may be carry-over from other donors' samples. The CDR3 DNA reads TGTGCCAGCTCCCCGTTGGGGGATGAGCAGTTCTTC. Encoded protein: CASSPLGDEQFF.